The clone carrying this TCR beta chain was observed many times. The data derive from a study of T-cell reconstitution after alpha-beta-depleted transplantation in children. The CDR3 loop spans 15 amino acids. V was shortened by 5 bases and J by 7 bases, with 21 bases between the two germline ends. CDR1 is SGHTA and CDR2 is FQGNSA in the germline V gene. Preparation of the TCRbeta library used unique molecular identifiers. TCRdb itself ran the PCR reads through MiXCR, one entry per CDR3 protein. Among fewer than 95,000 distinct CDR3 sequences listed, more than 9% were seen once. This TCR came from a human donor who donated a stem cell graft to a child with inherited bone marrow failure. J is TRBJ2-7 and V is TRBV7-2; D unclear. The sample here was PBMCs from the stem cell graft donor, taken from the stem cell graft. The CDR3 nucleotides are TGTGCCAGCAGCCCCCGAGTAGCCCCCTACTTAGAGCAGTACTTC. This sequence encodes CASSPRVAPYLEQYF.